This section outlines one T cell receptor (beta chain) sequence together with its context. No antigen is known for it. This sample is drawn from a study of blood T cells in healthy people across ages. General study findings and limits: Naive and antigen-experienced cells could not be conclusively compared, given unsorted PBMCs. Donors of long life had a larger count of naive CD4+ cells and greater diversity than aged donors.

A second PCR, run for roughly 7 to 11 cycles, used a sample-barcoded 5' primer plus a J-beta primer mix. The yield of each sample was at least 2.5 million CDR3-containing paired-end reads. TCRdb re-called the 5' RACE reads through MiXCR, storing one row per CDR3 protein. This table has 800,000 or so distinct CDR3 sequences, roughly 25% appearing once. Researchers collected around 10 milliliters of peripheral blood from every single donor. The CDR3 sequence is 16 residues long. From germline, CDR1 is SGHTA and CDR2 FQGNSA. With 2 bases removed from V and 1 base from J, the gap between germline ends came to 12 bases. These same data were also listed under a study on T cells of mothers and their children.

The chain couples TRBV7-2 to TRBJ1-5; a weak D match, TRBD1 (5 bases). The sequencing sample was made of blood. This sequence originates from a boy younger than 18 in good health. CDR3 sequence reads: CASSLPGVRSNQPQHF. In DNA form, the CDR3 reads TGTGCCAGCAGCTTACCGGGGGTAAGGAGCAATCAGCCCCAGCATTTT.